This is a list of T cell receptor beta chains from one sample in a study of CD8+ T cells in alopecia areata. Assay: immunoSEQ multiplex PCR; the TCRdb copy retains only in-frame clones and omits some. Of 150,000 to 250,000 clones listed, 55% to 75% are singletons. The sample in question was CD4+ T cells sorted from blood, obtained at week 24, from a patient treated with tofacitinib. Receptors originate from a human donor with alopecia areata. Each CDR3 is given with its conserved first and last residue. Fields, in order: V gene, clone size, J gene, D gene, CDR3 length, CDR3 DNA, CDR3 protein. D genes are given only for firm matches. Size values are once, few and many counts, or a class for expanded clones, and some rows have none.

v_gene: TRBV15
abundance: few
j_gene: TRBJ1-1
d_gene: -
len: 14
CDR3nt: TGTGCCACCAGCAGAAAAACAGGGAACACTGAAGCTTTCTTT
CDR3aa: CATSRKTGNTEAFF

v_gene: TRBV7-2
abundance: few
j_gene: TRBJ1-1
d_gene: -
len: 16
CDR3nt: TGTGCCAGCAGCTTAGCTGGCGGGTCCATGAACACTGAAGCTTTCTTT
CDR3aa: CASSLAGGSMNTEAFF

v_gene: TRBV7-2
abundance: few
j_gene: TRBJ2-7
d_gene: TRBD1
len: 14
CDR3nt: TGTGCCAGCAGCCCCAGGGACAGGGACTACGAGCAGTACTTC
CDR3aa: CASSPRDRDYEQYF

v_gene: TRBV7-2
abundance: many
j_gene: TRBJ2-1
d_gene: -
len: 16
CDR3nt: TGTGCCAGCAGCTTAGTCGGCGGGACTGCCTACAATGAGCAGTTCTTC
CDR3aa: CASSLVGGTAYNEQFF

v_gene: TRBV27
abundance: -
j_gene: TRBJ2-3
d_gene: -
len: 14
CDR3nt: TGTGCCAGCAGTTTACTTGTGACTAGAGATACGCAGTATTTT
CDR3aa: CASSLLVTRDTQYF

v_gene: TRBV30
abundance: -
j_gene: TRBJ2-1
d_gene: TRBD2
len: 17
CDR3nt: TGTGCCTGGAGCCCCTCCAGGACTAGCGGGAGTAATAATGAGCAGTTCTTC
CDR3aa: CAWSPSRTSGSNNEQFF

v_gene: TRBV29-1
abundance: few
j_gene: TRBJ1-2
d_gene: -
len: 13
CDR3nt: TGCAGCGTTGGTGGGGCCAGTTCTATGGGCTACACCTTC
CDR3aa: CSVGGASSMGYTF

v_gene: TRBV14
abundance: -
j_gene: TRBJ2-3
d_gene: -
len: 19
CDR3nt: TGTGCCAGCAGCCAAGCCCCTGGATCGAGCGGTTATAGCACAGATACGCAGTATTTT
CDR3aa: CASSQAPGSSGYSTDTQYF

v_gene: TRBV28
abundance: -
j_gene: TRBJ1-1
d_gene: -
len: 15
CDR3nt: TGTGCCAGCAGCGTAGCTGGGGCAGGGACACCAGAAGCTTTCTTT
CDR3aa: CASSVAGAGTPEAFF

v_gene: TRBV5-6
abundance: once
j_gene: TRBJ2-1
d_gene: TRBD1
len: 14
CDR3nt: TGTGCCAGCAGCTTGGACAGGGGGCTAAACGAGCAGTTCTTC
CDR3aa: CASSLDRGLNEQFF

v_gene: TRBV29-1
abundance: -
j_gene: TRBJ2-5
d_gene: -
len: 9
CDR3nt: TGCAGCGTTGAAGAGACCCAGTACTTC
CDR3aa: CSVEETQYF

v_gene: TRBV7-3
abundance: -
j_gene: TRBJ1-1
d_gene: -
len: 13
CDR3nt: TGTGCCAGCAGCATCACAGGGACGACTGAAGCTTTCTTT
CDR3aa: CASSITGTTEAFF

v_gene: TRBV30
abundance: -
j_gene: TRBJ1-2
d_gene: TRBD1
len: 14
CDR3nt: TGTGCCTGGAGATTCAAGGGGACAGTCTATGGCTACACCTTC
CDR3aa: CAWRFKGTVYGYTF

v_gene: TRBV7-2
abundance: few
j_gene: TRBJ2-7
d_gene: -
len: 15
CDR3nt: TGTGCCAGCAGCTTAGATATACTAACCCCCTACGAGCAGTACTTC
CDR3aa: CASSLDILTPYEQYF

v_gene: TRBV6-4
abundance: -
j_gene: TRBJ1-2
d_gene: -
len: 15
CDR3nt: TGTGCCAGCACTCGGCCCAGGGGAGTCAACTATGGCTACACCTTC
CDR3aa: CASTRPRGVNYGYTF

v_gene: TRBV10-3
abundance: -
j_gene: TRBJ1-2
d_gene: -
len: 14
CDR3nt: TGTGCCATCAGTGAGACAGGCAAGAACTATGGCTACACCTTC
CDR3aa: CAISETGKNYGYTF

v_gene: TRBV5-1
abundance: few
j_gene: TRBJ2-1
d_gene: TRBD1
len: 14
CDR3nt: TGCGCCAGCAGCCGGGACAGCTCCTACAATGAGCAGTTCTTC
CDR3aa: CASSRDSSYNEQFF

v_gene: TRBV6-5
abundance: -
j_gene: TRBJ2-7
d_gene: TRBD2
len: 14
CDR3nt: TGTGCCAGCAGTAGAGGTGGGTCTAGCGGAGAGCAGTACTTC
CDR3aa: CASSRGGSSGEQYF

v_gene: TRBV25-1
abundance: once
j_gene: TRBJ1-2
d_gene: -
len: 12
CDR3nt: TGTGCCAGCAGTGAATCGGTATATGGCTACACCTTC
CDR3aa: CASSESVYGYTF

v_gene: TRBV6-5
abundance: -
j_gene: TRBJ1-6
d_gene: -
len: 14
CDR3nt: TGTGCCAGCAGTGACGGCAGGGAAAGGTCACCCCTCCACTTT
CDR3aa: CASSDGRERSPLHF

v_gene: TRBV7-9
abundance: few
j_gene: TRBJ1-6
d_gene: -
len: 14
CDR3nt: TGTGCCAGCAGCTTAGGCCCAGATAATTCACCCCTCCACTTT
CDR3aa: CASSLGPDNSPLHF

v_gene: TRBV30
abundance: -
j_gene: TRBJ2-2
d_gene: -
len: 11
CDR3nt: TGTGCCTGGAGTCCAGCCGGGGAGCTGTTTTTT
CDR3aa: CAWSPAGELFF

v_gene: TRBV19
abundance: -
j_gene: TRBJ1-2
d_gene: -
len: 15
CDR3nt: TGTGCCAGTACTTATCATACGGCGGGTGACGGAGGCTACACCTTC
CDR3aa: CASTYHTAGDGGYTF

v_gene: TRBV2
abundance: -
j_gene: TRBJ2-4
d_gene: -
len: 15
CDR3nt: TGTGCCAGCACCTCCACTCCGTTGGTTAGGAACATTCAGTACTTC
CDR3aa: CASTSTPLVRNIQYF

v_gene: TRBV5-1
abundance: -
j_gene: TRBJ1-4
d_gene: TRBD1
len: 17
CDR3nt: TGCGCCAGCAGCTTGGACAGGGGTTCGGGAACTAATGAAAAACTGTTTTTT
CDR3aa: CASSLDRGSGTNEKLFF

v_gene: TRBV9
abundance: -
j_gene: TRBJ2-3
d_gene: -
len: 15
CDR3nt: TGTGCCAGCAGCCCTCGGCAGGGGAACACAGATACGCAGTATTTT
CDR3aa: CASSPRQGNTDTQYF

v_gene: TRBV27
abundance: -
j_gene: TRBJ2-7
d_gene: -
len: 14
CDR3nt: TGTGCCAGCAGCCCTGCTCGGGGAATCCACGAGCAGTACTTC
CDR3aa: CASSPARGIHEQYF

v_gene: TRBV4-3
abundance: -
j_gene: TRBJ2-3
d_gene: -
len: 14
CDR3nt: TGCGCCAGCAGCCACGGACAGTCAACAGATACGCAGTATTTT
CDR3aa: CASSHGQSTDTQYF

v_gene: TRBV7-9
abundance: -
j_gene: TRBJ2-3
d_gene: -
len: 12
CDR3nt: TGTGCCAGCAGCTTAGTTAGCGGCCCGAAGTATTTT
CDR3aa: CASSLVSGPKYF

v_gene: TRBV7-9
abundance: -
j_gene: TRBJ1-1
d_gene: -
len: 13
CDR3nt: TGTGCCAGCAGCTTAGAGGGGCGAACTGAAGCTTTCTTT
CDR3aa: CASSLEGRTEAFF

v_gene: TRBV5-1
abundance: few
j_gene: TRBJ2-5
d_gene: -
len: 13
CDR3nt: TGCGCCAGCAGCTTGGGGGCCCAAGAGACCCAGTACTTC
CDR3aa: CASSLGAQETQYF

v_gene: TRBV4-2
abundance: -
j_gene: TRBJ1-1
d_gene: -
len: 14
CDR3nt: TGTGCCAGCAGCCAAGATATGGTGAACACTGAAGCTTTCTTT
CDR3aa: CASSQDMVNTEAFF

v_gene: TRBV6-5
abundance: -
j_gene: TRBJ2-7
d_gene: -
len: 14
CDR3nt: TGTGCCAGCAGTCCATGGGACGCCTCCTACGAGCAGTACTTC
CDR3aa: CASSPWDASYEQYF